The 30 T cell receptor beta chains presented below share a single source sample, sequenced in a study of cytomegalovirus exposure and HLA in healthy donors. PCR was performed using 60 Vbeta and 13 Jbeta primers. The table came from immunoSEQ multiplex PCR; TCRdb's copy has only in-frame clones and leaves some out. The data hold 130,000 to 150,000 clones, with 60% to 85% observed a single time. The sequencing input was PBMCs. These receptors all come from a man aged 35-49 years in good health and CMV-seropositive.

The chain uses TRBV4-3 and TRBJ2-3; a possible D gene is TRBD2 (5 bases). The CDR3 consists of 17 residues. V was shortened by 1 base and J by 0 bases, with 14 bases between the two germline ends. Per the germline V gene, CDR1 is LGHNA and CDR2 is YSLEER. The CDR3 spells CASSQGAGSASTDTQYF. The CDR3 DNA reads as TGCGCCAGCAGCCAAGGTGCGGGTTCGGCTAGCACAGATACGCAGTATTTT.

V gene TRBV6-1 combines with J gene TRBJ2-5; the D gene could be TRBD1 or TRBD2 (5 bases each). This CDR3 contains 17 residues. Germline loops: CDR1 MNHNS, CDR2 SASEGT. The germline V and J ends were trimmed by 5 bases and 3 bases, with 22 bases remaining between them. CDR3 residues: CASSKGEQAPLKETQYF. DNA of the CDR3: TGTGCCAGCAGTAAAGGGGAGCAGGCGCCGCTCAAAGAGACCCAGTACTTC.

To note about this clone: A junction end diverges from the germline sequence, so it may reflect a read error. Other DNA sequences in the same sample also yield this CDR3. The V and J genes are TRBV5-4 and TRBJ1-6; D possibly corresponds to TRBD1 (6 bases). The CDR3 runs to 15 residues. Germline CDR1 is SGHNT and CDR2 is YYREEE (reference sequence). The CDR3 bases are TGTGCCAGCAGCCCCCCAGGGGACTATAATTCCCCCCTCCACTTT. This sequence encodes CASSPPGDYNSPLHF.

The V gene is TRBV28, the J gene TRBJ2-3, with D possibly matching TRBD2 (6 bases). V was clipped by 5 bases and J by 4 bases, with 22 bases between them. The CDR3 is 17 residues long. The germline gives CDR1 MDHEN, CDR2 SYDVKM. The CDR3, as DNA: TGTGCCAGCAGTCTCTCTGGTCCCGGGGGAGACGCAGATACGCAGTATTTT. It codes for CASSLSGPGGDADTQYF.

The rearrangement uses TRBV28 and TRBJ1-2; 12 bases map to TRBD1. The CDR3 spans 15 residues. Per the germline V gene, CDR1 is MDHEN and CDR2 is SYDVKM. V lost 6 bases and J lost 8; bases outside the gene matches: 10. The CDR3 region is CASRPPGQGARGYTF. CDR3 sequence (DNA): TGTGCCAGCAGGCCCCCGGGACAGGGGGCGAGAGGCTACACCTTC.

The genes are TRBV30 and TRBJ2-7, with D perhaps TRBD1 (6 bases). V was pared by 2 bases and J by 4 bases, with 9 bases between. The CDR3 sequence is 12 residues long. CDR1 is GTSNPN, CDR2 SVGIG, per germline (reference sequence). The CDR3 reads CAWSLQGYEQYF. In DNA form, the CDR3 reads TGTGCCTGGAGTTTACAGGGTTACGAGCAGTACTTC.

The rearrangement links TRBV2 to TRBJ1-3; D might be TRBD1 (6 bases). The length of the CDR3 is 16 residues. Trimming cost V 6 bases and J 0 bases, with 15 bases left between them. Germline-derived CDR1 and CDR2 are SNHLY and FYNNEI. CDR3 sequence (DNA): TGTGCCAGCAGAGAGGCGGGGGCCCACTCTGGAAACACCATATATTTT. This sequence encodes CASREAGAHSGNTIYF.

The chain joins TRBV7-8 to TRBJ1-2, with TRBD1 as a possible D gene (6 bases). Germline lookup yields CDR1 SGHVS and CDR2 FQNEAQ. This CDR3 region has 12 residues. With 5 bases removed from V and 12 bases from J, the gap between germline ends came to 16 bases. CDR3 sequence reads: CASSGRDIPDTF. The CDR3 region has the DNA TGTGCCAGCAGCGGTAGGGACATTCCAGACACCTTC.

This clone was seen just once. V usage is TRBV21-1 and J usage is TRBJ2-5; the table's D gene call, TRBD2, was not cross checked with the DNA. The J call may be mistaken, given a closer DNA end match to TRBJ2-7. TRBV21-1 is listed as a pseudogene. The CDR3 extends over 17 amino acids. CDR3 sequence: CASSSHKPGLPTYEQYF. The CDR3 DNA is TGTGCCAGCAGCAGCCACAAGCCGGGACTACCCACTTACGAGCAGTACTTC.

V usage is TRBV11-3 and J usage is TRBJ2-1, with D possibly matching TRBD2 (5 bases). V lost 11 bases and J lost 7, with 15 bases in between. This CDR3 spans 12 amino acids. The germline gives CDR1 SGHNT, CDR2 YENEEA. The CDR3 here is CASEAELNEQFF. The CDR3 DNA reads TGTGCCTCCGAAGCGGAGTTAAATGAGCAGTTCTTC.

The chain links TRBV6-4 to TRBJ1-1, with D perhaps matching TRBD1 (6 bases). This CDR3 has 13 residues. Germline CDR1 and CDR2: MRHNA and SNTAGT. Trimming shortened V by 3 bases and J by 5 bases, and 10 bases separated the two germline ends. The CDR3 sequence is CASSETGWTEAFF. CDR3 coding DNA: TGTGCCAGCAGTGAAACAGGGTGGACTGAAGCTTTCTTT.

The V gene is TRBV5-1, the J gene TRBJ2-7; 15 bases are shared with TRBD2. Germline CDR1 and CDR2: SGHRS and YFSETQ. The CDR3 runs to 16 residues. Trimming removed 4 bases from V and 7 bases from J; junction bases left unmatched: 9. The CDR3 DNA reads TGCGCCAGCAGCCCTTTGGGACTAGCGGGAGGAAAGGAGCAGTACTTC. This codes for CASSPLGLAGGKEQYF.

This clone was found a few times. The chain carries TRBV19 and TRBJ1-1, with D hard to call. Germline CDR1 reads LNHDA; CDR2 reads SQIVND (reference sequence). Trimming stripped 3 bases from V and 5 bases from J, with 13 bases between. The CDR3 runs 14 residues. The CDR3 sequence is CASSIEEGRTEAFF. In DNA form, the CDR3 reads TGTGCCAGTAGTATTGAGGAGGGCAGGACTGAAGCTTTCTTT.

This rearrangement joins TRBV5-1 to TRBJ2-1, with 7 bases matching TRBD2. The CDR3 loop spans 14 amino acids. V shed 1 base and J 9 bases; nucleotides not matched to a gene: 7. Germline assignment: CDR1 SGHRS and CDR2 YFSETQ. The CDR3 DNA reads TGCGCCAGCAGCTTGCCGGGCGGGAGTGGTGAGCAGTTCTTC. It specifies CASSLPGGSGEQFF.

The chain is built from TRBV19 and TRBJ1-1, with D tentatively TRBD1 (5 bases). Germline V gene sequence: CDR1 LNHDA, CDR2 SQIVND (reference sequence). Between the trimmed V and J ends, which lost 1 base and 0 bases, there was a span of 9 bases. The CDR3 runs 15 residues. This chain's CDR3 is CASSIVDSLNTEAFF. CDR3 nucleotides: TGTGCCAGTAGTATAGTTGACAGCCTGAACACTGAAGCTTTCTTT.

This clone has only one observation. The chain uses TRBV7-9 and TRBJ2-7; 7 bases match TRBD2. The CDR3 consists of 16 residues. Germline V lookup: CDR1 SEHNR, CDR2 FQNEAQ (reference sequence). With 1 base clipped from V and 0 bases from J, the junction kept 6 bases outside the gene matches. The CDR3 spells CASSLVPGRPSYEQYF. Here the CDR3 DNA reads TGTGCCAGCAGCTTAGTCCCCGGGAGGCCCTCCTACGAGCAGTACTTC.

The chain has TRBV15 and TRBJ1-1, with D unresolved. The CDR3 covers 13 residues. Germline CDR1 reads LNHNV; CDR2 reads YYDKDF (reference sequence). V was pared by 0 bases and J by 7 bases, with 9 bases between. The DNA of the CDR3 is TGTGCCACCAGCAGAGATCGTCCGGGTGAAGCTTTCTTT. Amino acids: CATSRDRPGEAFF.

The chain carries TRBV7-2 and TRBJ2-7; the D is unclear. CDR3 length equals 13 residues. V dropped 1 base and J dropped 4 bases, with 8 bases sitting between them. CDR1 and CDR2 from the germline V gene are SGHTA and FQGNSA. The CDR3 loop is CASSLGHTYEQYF. Here the CDR3 DNA reads TGTGCCAGCAGCTTAGGACACACTTACGAGCAGTACTTC.

The rearrangement joins TRBV2 to TRBJ1-6; D not resolved. With 3 bases removed from V and 6 bases from J, the gap between germline ends came to 12 bases. The germline CDR1 and CDR2 sequences are SNHLY and FYNNEI. This CDR3 comprises 15 residues. The CDR3 sequence is CASSERAGVNSPLHF. CDR3 nucleotide sequence: TGTGCCAGCAGTGAGAGGGCTGGGGTTAATTCACCCCTCCACTTT.

In this sample, this clone turned up once. The rearrangement joins TRBV5-4 to TRBJ1-4; TRBD1 might be the D (5 bases). Between the trimmed V and J ends, which lost 4 bases and 4 bases, there was a span of 17 bases. Germline V gene lookup returns CDR1 SGHNT and CDR2 YYREEE (reference sequence). The CDR3 sequence is 16 residues long. CDR3 in amino acids: CASSLSSGRGNEKLFF. DNA of the CDR3: TGTGCCAGCAGCCTCTCATCGGGTAGGGGTAATGAAAAACTGTTTTTT.

V usage is TRBV5-4 and J usage is TRBJ1-1, with D unresolved. Germline CDR1 reads SGHNT; CDR2 reads YYREEE (reference sequence). The CDR3 is 14 residues long. The ends were cut back, 4 bases at V and 4 bases at J, with 14 bases in the middle. CDR3 sequence: CASSLDHLGTEAFF. As DNA, the CDR3 is TGTGCCAGCAGCCTAGACCATCTGGGCACTGAAGCTTTCTTT.

This chain joins TRBV28 and TRBJ1-2; maybe TRBD1 (6 bases). V was pared by 2 bases and J by 3 bases, with 10 bases between. CDR1 is MDHEN and CDR2 is SYDVKM in the germline V gene. The CDR3 has 14 amino acids. CDR3 protein: CASSLRAGDYGYTF. CDR3 nucleotides: TGTGCCAGCAGTTTAAGGGCAGGGGACTATGGCTACACCTTC.

This chain uses TRBV18 with TRBJ2-1; no definite D call. Germline assignment: CDR1 KGHSH and CDR2 LQKENI. Between the trimmed V and J ends, which lost 0 bases and 0 bases, there was a span of 3 bases. The CDR3 loop spans 14 amino acids. The CDR3: CASSPPSSYNEQFF. CDR3 DNA sequence: TGTGCCAGCTCACCACCCAGCTCCTACAATGAGCAGTTCTTC.

The chain recombines TRBV7-2 with TRBJ2-1; 9 bases align to TRBD2. CDR3 length equals 16 residues. V gave up 4 bases and J gave up 2 bases; unmatched junction bases: 6. Germline lookup yields CDR1 SGHTA and CDR2 FQGNSA. CDR3 coding DNA: TGTGCCAGCAGCTCGAGCGGGAGGAGTCCCTACAATGAGCAGTTCTTC. It is translated as CASSSSGRSPYNEQFF. Filled out from reference TRBV7-2 and TRBJ2-1, the complete variable domain reads GAGVSQSPSNKVTEKGKDVELRCDPISGHTALYWYRQSLGQGLEFLIYFQGNSAPDKSGLPSDRFSAERTGGSVSTLTIQRTQQEDSAVYLCASSSSGRSPYNEQFFGPGTRLTVL.

V and J are TRBV5-1 and TRBJ1-2; TRBD1 matches at 9 bases. The germline V gene encodes CDR1 SGHRS and CDR2 YFSETQ. With 4 bases clipped from V and 2 bases from J, the junction kept 9 bases outside the gene matches. The CDR3 covers 16 residues. The CDR3 bases are TGCGCCAGCAGCAGAACACAGGGGGCGTTGAACTATGGCTACACCTTC. Its protein product is CASSRTQGALNYGYTF.

This CDR3 is CASSGVAADQAFF. CDR3 nucleotide sequence: TGTGCCAGCAGTGGTGTTGCGGCCGATCAAGCTTTCTTT. This sequence joins TRBV2 and TRBJ1-1; the D is unclear. The CDR3 covers 13 residues. The V and J ends lost 4 bases and 9 bases respectively, with 15 bases between them. CDR1 SNHLY and CDR2 FYNNEI come from the germline V gene. The full variable domain, in which reference TRBV2 and TRBJ1-1 provide the parts outside the CDR3, is EPEVTQTPSHQVTQMGQEVILRCVPISNHLYFYWYRQILGQKVEFLVSFYNNEISEKSEIFDDQFSVERPDGSNFTLKIRSTKLEDSAMYFCASSGVAADQAFFGQGTRLTVV.

The V gene is TRBV27, the J gene TRBJ2-5, with 7 bases matching TRBD1. In germline, CDR1 is MNHEY, CDR2 SMNVEV (reference sequence). With V trimmed by 7 bases and J by 5 bases, 4 bases remained unmatched. CDR3 size: 12 residues. CDR3 sequence: CASMDRRETQYF. The CDR3 nucleotides read TGTGCCAGCATGGACAGGAGGGAGACCCAGTACTTC.

V gene TRBV9 combines with J gene TRBJ2-1; 9 bases are shared with TRBD1. Germline trimming cut 3 bases from V and 9 bases from J; bases unmatched to any gene: 4. CDR1 SGDLS and CDR2 YYNGEE come from the germline V gene. The CDR3 loop spans 13 amino acids. The CDR3 loop is CASSDRGLGEQFF. The DNA for the CDR3 is TGTGCCAGCAGCGACAGGGGGCTCGGTGAGCAGTTCTTC.

There are a few counts of this clone. In DNA, the CDR3 is TGTGCCAGCAGCCGTACAGGGGGGGCCTACGAGCAGTACTTC. It codes for CASSRTGGAYEQYF. The rearrangement links TRBV7-9 to TRBJ2-7; D perhaps matches TRBD1 (8 bases). Germline CDR1 SEHNR, CDR2 FQNEAQ (reference sequence). Trimming removed 5 bases at V and 2 bases at J, with 13 bases between. This CDR3 has 14 amino acids.

The rearrangement uses TRBV27 and TRBJ1-1, with TRBD1 as a possible D gene (6 bases). Trimming took 7 bases from V and 5 from J, leaving 17 bases between them. CDR1 and CDR2 from the germline V gene are MNHEY and SMNVEV (reference sequence). CDR3 length: 14 amino acids. The chain's CDR3 is CASNTRGGRTEAFF. CDR3 bases: TGTGCCAGCAACACACGGGGGGGGCGGACTGAAGCTTTCTTT.